These T cell receptor beta chains were read from a single sample in a study of identical twins. One entry per CDR3 protein, called by TCRdb with MiXCR from the 5' RACE reads. The sample lists around 220,000 distinct CDR3 sequences, more than 12% occurring once. Sample: memory (CD45RO+) T cells sorted from blood. These receptors were obtained from a woman younger than 30 in good health. CDR3s leave out the opening cysteine and the closing phenylalanine or tryptophan. Clone size, where shown, is once, few, many, or a class for clones that have expanded.

v_gene: TRBV12-3/TRBV12-4; abundance: .; j_gene: TRBJ2-5; CDR3aa: ASRDNTRRGEETQY
v_gene: TRBV7-6; abundance: few; j_gene: TRBJ2-3; CDR3aa: ASSSGLAGGSSTDTQY
v_gene: TRBV20-1; abundance: many; j_gene: TRBJ1-1; CDR3aa: SARRLRASATEAF
v_gene: TRBV20-1; abundance: few; j_gene: TRBJ2-1; CDR3aa: SASVNEQF
v_gene: TRBV6-5; abundance: many; j_gene: TRBJ1-4; CDR3aa: ASSSPGLNEKLF
v_gene: TRBV5-1; abundance: few; j_gene: TRBJ2-3; CDR3aa: ASSSAGTSGTDTQY
v_gene: TRBV5-1; abundance: many; j_gene: TRBJ1-2; CDR3aa: ASSFLASDSYGYT
v_gene: TRBV5-1; abundance: .; j_gene: TRBJ2-3; CDR3aa: ASKGTGGATDTQY
v_gene: TRBV7-2; abundance: .; j_gene: TRBJ1-2; CDR3aa: ASSQDIYYGYT
v_gene: TRBV12-3/TRBV12-4; abundance: .; j_gene: TRBJ1-1; CDR3aa: ASSLLQGASAF
v_gene: TRBV12-3/TRBV12-4; abundance: many; j_gene: TRBJ2-7; CDR3aa: ASSFAGRTYEQY
v_gene: TRBV20-1; abundance: .; j_gene: TRBJ1-5; CDR3aa: SASPATGPGQPQH
v_gene: TRBV29-1; abundance: many; j_gene: TRBJ2-1; CDR3aa: SVGRHPDPAEQF
v_gene: TRBV30; abundance: once; j_gene: TRBJ1-1; CDR3aa: AWSVLNILQAF
v_gene: TRBV7-8; abundance: .; j_gene: TRBJ2-6; CDR3aa: ASSLSVFAGANVLT
v_gene: TRBV4-3; abundance: many; j_gene: TRBJ2-1; CDR3aa: ASSQDSQGGYNEQF
v_gene: TRBV27; abundance: .; j_gene: TRBJ2-7; CDR3aa: ASSLGQGRSEQY
v_gene: TRBV12-3/TRBV12-4; abundance: .; j_gene: TRBJ2-7; CDR3aa: ASSLTSGAYEQY
v_gene: TRBV24-1; abundance: few; j_gene: TRBJ2-3; CDR3aa: ATSESGTGRADTQY
v_gene: TRBV6-5; abundance: few; j_gene: TRBJ1-2; CDR3aa: ASSYRGLDYT
v_gene: TRBV9; abundance: .; j_gene: TRBJ1-6; CDR3aa: ASSVAPGQDSPLH
v_gene: TRBV7-9; abundance: .; j_gene: TRBJ1-2; CDR3aa: ASSLDYGQPYGYT
v_gene: TRBV6-1; abundance: .; j_gene: TRBJ2-1; CDR3aa: ASRGLEGLYNEQF
v_gene: TRBV4-3; abundance: few; j_gene: TRBJ2-7; CDR3aa: ASSHGQSEQY
v_gene: TRBV7-9; abundance: .; j_gene: TRBJ1-1; CDR3aa: ASSLVATQGEAF
v_gene: TRBV7-2; abundance: .; j_gene: TRBJ2-1; CDR3aa: ASSPTLLGGQF